This TCR beta chain was obtained from a study of blood T cell repertoires in COVID-19. Study overall: Samples taken during acute and convalescent COVID-19 were collected in the United States, Italy and Spain. The analysed material was cDNA or gDNA that came from T cells, B-cell-depleted T cells, or PBMCs.

The table came from immunoSEQ multiplex PCR; TCRdb's copy has only in-frame clones and leaves some out. The sample yields about 62,000 clones, approximately 92% seen once. The CDR3 runs 15 residues. V shed 6 bases and J 0 bases; nucleotides not matched to a gene: 2. Germline CDR1 and CDR2: MNHEY and SMNVEV (reference sequence). The genes are TRBV27 and TRBJ2-6, with 7 positions matching TRBD1. This clonotype was obtained from a human donor in a cohort sampled during active COVID-19. Sequencing was done on a sample of peripheral blood. The CDR3 spells CASRYRGSGANVLTF. The CDR3 DNA reads as TGTGCCAGCAGATACAGGGGCTCTGGGGCCAACGTCCTGACTTTC.